The present T cell receptor beta chain was sequenced within a study of shared T cell receptors in the human thymus. Trimming pared 7 bases from V and 0 bases from J, leaving 21 bases between. This CDR3 has 17 residues. CDR1 and CDR2 (germline): SQVTM, ANQGSEA. Assay used: immunoSEQ multiplex PCR; TCRdb lists only in-frame clones, some missing. The sample carries 600,000 to 900,000 clones, approximately 85% recorded once. This same sample was also taken into another study, of human thymus T cells.

The TCR sequence derives from a girl under three years old with a congenital heart defect. This chain connects TRBV29-1 to TRBJ1-4; D may be TRBD1 (6 bases). Sequencing was done on a sample of thymocytes. The CDR3 sequence: CSALQGLPWSTNEKLFF. In DNA form, the CDR3 reads TGCAGCGCATTACAGGGATTGCCTTGGTCAACTAATGAAAAACTGTTTTTT.